This paragraph covers one T cell receptor (beta chain) sequence. The sample is drawn from a study of human T cells and chemical hapten exposure. Germline lookup yields CDR1 DFQATT and CDR2 SNEGSKA (reference sequence). CDR3 size: 13 residues. V was pared by 6 bases and J by 7 bases, with 16 bases between. One entry per CDR3 protein, called by TCRdb with MiXCR from the RACE reads. The sample has about 340,000 distinct CDR3 sequences, 5.5% to 8% seen once. Time point in this sample: patch test 1, 2 weeks after DPC sensitization. The treatment is: therapeutic diphenylcyclopropenone sensitization with weekly scalp DPC.

The sample was whole blood, taken in connection with sensitization to the hapten diphenylcyclopropenone (DPC). The chain has TRBV20-1 and TRBJ1-5; D possibly corresponds to TRBD1 (6 bases). This clonotype was obtained from a young woman with alopecia areata. Some clones in this sample may be carry-over from other donors' samples. The CDR3 spells CSARTGRDQPQHF. As DNA, the CDR3 is TGCAGTGCAAGAACAGGGAGGGACCAGCCCCAGCATTTT.